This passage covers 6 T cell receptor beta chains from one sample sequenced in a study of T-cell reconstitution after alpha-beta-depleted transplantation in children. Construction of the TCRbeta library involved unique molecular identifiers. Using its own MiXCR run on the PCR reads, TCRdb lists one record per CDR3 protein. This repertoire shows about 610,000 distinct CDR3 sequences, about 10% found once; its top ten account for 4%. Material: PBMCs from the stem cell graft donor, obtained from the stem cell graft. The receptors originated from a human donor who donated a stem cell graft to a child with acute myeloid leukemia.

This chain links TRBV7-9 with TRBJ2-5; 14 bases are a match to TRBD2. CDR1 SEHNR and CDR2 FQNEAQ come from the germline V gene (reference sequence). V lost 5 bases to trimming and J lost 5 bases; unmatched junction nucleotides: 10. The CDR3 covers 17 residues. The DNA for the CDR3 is TGTGCCAGCAGCCCAACGATGGGACTAGCGGGGGTGGAGACCCAGTACTTC. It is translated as CASSPTMGLAGVETQYF.

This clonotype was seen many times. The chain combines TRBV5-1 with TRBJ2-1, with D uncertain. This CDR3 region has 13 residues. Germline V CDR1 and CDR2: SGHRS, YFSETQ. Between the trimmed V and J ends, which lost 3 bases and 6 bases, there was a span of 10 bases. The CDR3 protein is CASSSVGANEQFF. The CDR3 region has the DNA TGCGCCAGCAGCTCAGTCGGAGCCAATGAGCAGTTCTTC. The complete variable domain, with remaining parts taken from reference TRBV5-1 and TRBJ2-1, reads KAGVTQTPRYLIKTRGQQVTLSCSPISGHRSVSWYQQTPGQGLQFLFEYFSETQRNKGNFPGRFSGRQFSNSRSEMNVSTLELGDSALYLCASSSVGANEQFFGPGTRLTVL.

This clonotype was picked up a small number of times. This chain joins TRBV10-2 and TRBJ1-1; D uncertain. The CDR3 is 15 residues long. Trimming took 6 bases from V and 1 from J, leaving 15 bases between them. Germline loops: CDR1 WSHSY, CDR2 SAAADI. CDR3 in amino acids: CASSLAGMGNTEAFF. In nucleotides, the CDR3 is TGCGCCAGCAGCCTTGCGGGGATGGGGAACACTGAAGCTTTCTTT.

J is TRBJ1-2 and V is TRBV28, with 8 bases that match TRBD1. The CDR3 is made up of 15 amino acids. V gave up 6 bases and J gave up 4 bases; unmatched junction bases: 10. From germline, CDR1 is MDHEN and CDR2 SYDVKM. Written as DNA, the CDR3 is TGTGCCAGCAGGGCGCCCAGGGGGCTTTTCTATGGCTACACCTTC. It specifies CASRAPRGLFYGYTF.

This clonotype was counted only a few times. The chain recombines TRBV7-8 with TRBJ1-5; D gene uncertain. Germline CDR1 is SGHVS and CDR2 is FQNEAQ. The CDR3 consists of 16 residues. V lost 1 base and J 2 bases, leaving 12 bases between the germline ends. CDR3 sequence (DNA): TGTGCCAGCAGCTTAGGTGGCTTCCAAGGCAATCAGCCCCAGCATTTT. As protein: CASSLGGFQGNQPQHF.

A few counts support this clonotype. CDR3 coding DNA: TGTGCCAGCAGCCCCGCACTAGCGGCCGAGCAGTTCTTC. Translated, it gives CASSPALAAEQFF. The chain couples TRBV9 to TRBJ2-1; 8 positions match TRBD2. Trimming took 4 bases from V and 10 from J; bases not matched to a gene: 7. Germline V lookup: CDR1 SGDLS, CDR2 YYNGEE. This CDR3 has 13 amino acids.